The 24 T cell receptor beta chains below all came from one sample that was sequenced in a study of OX40 agonist ivuxolimab in advanced cancers. TCRdb's table, derived via immunoSEQ multiplex PCR, lists solely in-frame clones and lacks some. The sample carries tens of thousands of clones, more than 85% recorded once. The sample was CD4+ or CD8+ T cells sorted from blood, taken in a trial of the OX40 agonist ivuxolimab. The receptors come from an adult with an advanced solid tumor such as melanoma, head and neck, liver or kidney cancer.

This clone was observed a single time. The V gene is TRBV6-1, the J gene TRBJ1-5; 9 bases map to TRBD1. Trimming at V came to 8 bases and at J to 3 bases, leaving 8 bases not matched to a gene. The V gene's germline CDR1 is MNHNS and CDR2 SASEGT. This CDR3 has 15 residues. The CDR3 DNA follows: TGTGCCAGCCTTCAGGGGGACAGGGTCAATCAGCCCCAGCATTTT. It translates to CASLQGDRVNQPQHF.

This clone was detected a few times. The CDR3 coding sequence is TGCAGTACAGGAGACACCGGGGAGCTGTTTTTT. It encodes CSTGDTGELFF. J is TRBJ2-2 and V is TRBV29-1; weak D call: TRBD1 (5 bases). The CDR3 is 11 amino acids. Germline V gene lookup returns CDR1 SQVTM and CDR2 ANQGSEA.

V gene TRBV9 combines with J gene TRBJ2-3; D remains ambiguous. Germline V CDR1 and CDR2: SGDLS, YYNGEE. The CDR3 is 16 residues long. The V gene lost 2 bases and the J gene lost 2 bases, with 15 bases spanning the gap. The CDR3 DNA sequence: TGTGCCAGCAGCGTCTTTAGTGGTTCCGACACAGATACGCAGTATTTT. Translated: CASSVFSGSDTDTQYF.

This clone came up once. V and J are TRBV18 and TRBJ2-5; TRBD1 might be the D (6 bases). The J call may be wrong; the DNA end is better matched by TRBJ2-7. CDR1 is KGHSH, CDR2 LQKENI, per germline. CDR3 length: 12 residues. Here the CDR3 reads CASSSDRYEQYF. Written as DNA, the CDR3 is TGTGCCAGCTCCTCAGACAGGTACGAGCAGTACTTC.

V is TRBV7-3 and J is TRBJ2-3; D may be TRBD2 (6 bases). The ends were cut back, 2 bases at V and 9 bases at J, with 18 bases in the middle. CDR3 length: 15 amino acids. Germline V gene sequence: CDR1 SGHTA, CDR2 FQGTGA. CDR3 in DNA: TGTGCCAGCAGCTTAGGGACTGCTAACTCGTGGACGCAGTATTTT. Protein sequence: CASSLGTANSWTQYF.

The CDR3 reads CASSRGRQETQYF. In nucleotides, the CDR3 is TGTGCCAGCAGCAGGGGAAGACAAGAGACCCAGTACTTC. The rearrangement joins TRBV11-3 to TRBJ2-5, with D perhaps matching TRBD1 (5 bases). V lost 5 bases and J lost 2, with 9 bases in between. This CDR3 spans 13 amino acids. Germline CDR1 is SGHNT and CDR2 is YENEEA.

The chain couples TRBV10-3 to TRBJ1-1, with TRBD1 as a possible D gene (6 bases). The CDR3 contains 14 residues. CDR1 is ENHRY and CDR2 is SYGVKD in the germline V gene. V was trimmed by 3 bases and J by 5 bases, leaving 13 bases between them. CDR3 DNA sequence: TGTGCCATCAGTGATCAGGGGTACAGGACTGAAGCTTTCTTT. It specifies CAISDQGYRTEAFF.

The chain links TRBV5-1 to TRBJ1-5; D is unresolved. Germline V lookup: CDR1 SGHRS, CDR2 YFSETQ. The germline V and J ends were trimmed by 0 bases and 3 bases, with 7 bases remaining between them. The CDR3 length is 14 residues. The DNA for the CDR3 is TGCGCCAGCAGCTTGGACGGGAACAATCAGCCCCAGCATTTT. Protein product: CASSLDGNNQPQHF.

V usage is TRBV5-1 and J usage is TRBJ1-1, with a possible D match to TRBD1 (5 bases). Germline V gene lookup returns CDR1 SGHRS and CDR2 YFSETQ. This CDR3 comprises 15 residues. Trimming took 3 bases from V and 6 from J, leaving 18 bases between them. The CDR3 DNA reads TGCGCCAGCAGCTCCGGGGCTTTAACGGGGCCTGAAGCTTTCTTT. The encoded protein is CASSSGALTGPEAFF.

In DNA, the CDR3 is TGTGCCAGTCTGACTAGCGGGAGGGCTAACACCGGGGAGCTGTTTTTT. Protein: CASLTSGRANTGELFF. The chain uses TRBV6-6 and TRBJ2-2, with 14 bases that match TRBD2. The J segment lost 2 bases and the V segment lost 9 bases, leaving 5 bases of the junction unmatched. The CDR3 loop spans 16 amino acids. Germline values: CDR1 MNHNY, CDR2 SVGAGI (reference sequence).

The V gene is TRBV5-4, the J gene TRBJ2-1; 11 nucleotides line up with TRBD2. Trimming removed 5 bases from V and 10 bases from J; junction bases left unmatched: 11. This CDR3 contains 15 residues. The germline V gene encodes CDR1 SGHNT and CDR2 YYREEE (reference sequence). CDR3 coding DNA: TGTGCCAGCAGTTTCGGGACTAGCGGTACGAGAGAGCAGTTCTTC. Translated: CASSFGTSGTREQFF.

The V gene is TRBV10-3, the J gene TRBJ2-2; possibly TRBD1 for D (5 bases). The CDR3 extends over 14 amino acids. With 4 bases removed from V and 4 bases from J, the gap between germline ends came to 10 bases. Germline CDR1 reads ENHRY; CDR2 reads SYGVKD. The CDR3, as DNA: TGTGCCATCAGTGCTGGGGCGGCCACCGGGGAGCTGTTTTTT. Its translation is CAISAGAATGELFF.

The genes are TRBV2 and TRBJ1-1; 7 positions match TRBD1. The CDR3 extends over 13 amino acids. V trimming: 4 bases; J trimming: 6 bases; junction bases outside the gene matches: 5. Germline assignment: CDR1 SNHLY and CDR2 FYNNEI. The CDR3 nucleotides are TGTGCCAGCAGTGCGAGGGGGCTGGCTGAAGCTTTCTTT. Protein: CASSARGLAEAFF.

This sequence joins TRBV11-2 and TRBJ2-5; D unresolved. V was cut by 5 bases and J by 5 bases, with 12 bases left in between. This CDR3 is 13 amino acids long. Germline CDR1 is SGHAT and CDR2 is FQNNGV. CDR3 sequence reads: CASSAVARETQYF. The CDR3 coding sequence is TGTGCCAGCAGCGCGGTGGCCAGGGAGACCCAGTACTTC.

This chain links TRBV2 with TRBJ2-3; D ambiguous. The CDR3 loop spans 15 amino acids. Germline CDR1 SNHLY, CDR2 FYNNEI. V lost 7 bases and J lost 0, with 14 bases in between. In nucleotides, the CDR3 is TGTGCCAGCAAAAAACGGACGGATAGCACAGATACGCAGTATTTT. This codes for CASKKRTDSTDTQYF.

This chain connects TRBV7-9 to TRBJ1-4; TRBD1 agrees at 9 bases. This CDR3 has 15 amino acids. The ends lost 5 bases at V and 6 bases at J; junction bases unmatched: 7. Germline CDR1 reads SEHNR; CDR2 reads FQNEAQ (reference sequence). Here the CDR3 DNA reads TGTGCCAGCAGCCCACAGGGGGCGGTCGATGAAAAACTGTTTTTT. Translation gives CASSPQGAVDEKLFF. The whole variable domain, remainder taken from reference TRBV7-9 and TRBJ1-4, is DTGVSQNPRHKITKRGQNVTFRCDPISEHNRLYWYRQTLGQGPEFLTYFQNEAQLEKSRLLSDRFSAERPKGSFSTLEIQRTEQGDSAMYLCASSPQGAVDEKLFFGSGTQLSVL.

The chain carries TRBV2 and TRBJ2-6, with D tentatively TRBD2 (5 bases). The germline gives CDR1 SNHLY, CDR2 FYNNEI. Trimming took 7 bases from V and 0 from J, leaving 10 bases between them. The CDR3 sequence is 15 residues long. Here the CDR3 reads CASTGLSSGANVLTF. The CDR3 DNA follows: TGTGCCAGCACTGGACTGTCCTCTGGGGCCAACGTCCTGACTTTC.

The chain carries TRBV6-6 and TRBJ2-1; 11 nucleotides align to TRBD2. The length of the CDR3 is 16 residues. From germline, CDR1 is MNHNY and CDR2 SVGAGI (reference sequence). V lost 6 bases to trimming and J lost 9 bases; unmatched junction nucleotides: 13. Here the CDR3 DNA reads TGTGCCAGCAGGACTAGCGGGATGGGTAAGGGGAGTGAGCAGTTCTTC. Encoded protein: CASRTSGMGKGSEQFF.

The rearrangement joins TRBV19 to TRBJ1-5; 9 positions agree with TRBD1. The V segment lost 3 bases and the J segment 6 bases; nucleotides outside the gene matches: 6. CDR1 LNHDA and CDR2 SQIVND come from the germline V gene (reference sequence). The CDR3 has 15 residues. The DNA for the CDR3 is TGTGCCAGTAGTATTATACAGGGGGCTAGTCAGCCCCAGCATTTT. Amino acid sequence: CASSIIQGASQPQHF.

The gene calls are TRBV27 and TRBJ2-7, with D perhaps matching TRBD1 (5 bases). Trimming pared 5 bases from V and 4 bases from J, leaving 12 bases between. Germline V gene lookup returns CDR1 MNHEY and CDR2 SMNVEV (reference sequence). There are 13 residues in the CDR3. The DNA of the CDR3 is TGTGCCAGCAGTCCATGGACACGGTACGAGCAGTACTTC. Translated, it gives CASSPWTRYEQYF.

The V and J genes are TRBV27 and TRBJ1-2; no firm D call. The germline CDR1 and CDR2 sequences are MNHEY and SMNVEV (reference sequence). The CDR3 is 12 amino acids. The V and J ends lost 6 bases and 10 bases respectively, with 15 bases between them. The CDR3 DNA reads as TGTGCCAGCAGCCCAACCGGGATCGACTACACCTTC. Residues: CASSPTGIDYTF.

For the CDR3, the DNA is TGTGCCAGCAGCTTATCGCCCAGGGGGCGAGGGCAAGAGACCCAGTACTTC. It yields the protein CASSLSPRGRGQETQYF. The chain recombines TRBV11-2 with TRBJ2-5; 8 positions match TRBD1. With V trimmed by 2 bases and J by 2 bases, 10 bases remained unmatched. The CDR3 totals 17 residues. Germline assignment: CDR1 SGHAT and CDR2 FQNNGV.

The chain combines TRBV5-1 with TRBJ2-6; D uncertain. The CDR3 length is 15 residues. V lost 0 bases to trimming and J lost 1 base, with 5 bases between them. Germline-derived CDR1 and CDR2 are SGHRS and YFSETQ. The CDR3 DNA reads TGCGCCAGCAGCTTGGACGTTTCTGGGGCCAACGTCCTGACTTTC. It is translated as CASSLDVSGANVLTF. Based on the CDR3 plus reference TRBV5-1 and TRBJ2-6, the full variable domain is KAGVTQTPRYLIKTRGQQVTLSCSPISGHRSVSWYQQTPGQGLQFLFEYFSETQRNKGNFPGRFSGRQFSNSRSEMNVSTLELGDSALYLCASSLDVSGANVLTFGAGSRLTVL.

The chain has TRBV30 and TRBJ2-3; D gene ambiguous. Germline-derived CDR1 and CDR2 are GTSNPN and SVGIG (reference sequence). The CDR3 runs to 12 residues. Trimming took 8 bases from V and 1 from J, leaving 10 bases between them. The CDR3 sequence: CAGSGGTDTQYF. The CDR3, as DNA: TGTGCCGGAAGTGGAGGCACAGATACGCAGTATTTT.